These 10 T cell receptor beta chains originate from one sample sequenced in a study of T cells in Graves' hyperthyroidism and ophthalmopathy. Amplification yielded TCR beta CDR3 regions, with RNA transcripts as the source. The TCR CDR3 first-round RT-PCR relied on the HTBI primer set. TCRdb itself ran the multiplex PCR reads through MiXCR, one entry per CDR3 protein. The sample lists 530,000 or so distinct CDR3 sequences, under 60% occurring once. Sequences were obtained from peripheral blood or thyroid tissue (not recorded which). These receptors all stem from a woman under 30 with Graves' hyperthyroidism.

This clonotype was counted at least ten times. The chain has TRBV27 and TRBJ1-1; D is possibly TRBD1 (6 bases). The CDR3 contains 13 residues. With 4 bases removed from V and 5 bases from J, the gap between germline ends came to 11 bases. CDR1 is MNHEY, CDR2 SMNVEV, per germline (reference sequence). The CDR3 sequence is CASSSRGGTEAFF. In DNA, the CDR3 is TGTGCCAGCAGTTCCAGGGGCGGGACTGAAGCTTTCTTT.

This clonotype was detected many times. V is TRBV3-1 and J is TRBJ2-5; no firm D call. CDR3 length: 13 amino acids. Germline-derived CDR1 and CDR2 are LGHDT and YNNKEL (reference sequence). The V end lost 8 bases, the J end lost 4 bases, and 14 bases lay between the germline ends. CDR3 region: CASGRAGRETQYF. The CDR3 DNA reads TGTGCCAGCGGTCGGGCAGGACGAGAGACCCAGTACTTC.

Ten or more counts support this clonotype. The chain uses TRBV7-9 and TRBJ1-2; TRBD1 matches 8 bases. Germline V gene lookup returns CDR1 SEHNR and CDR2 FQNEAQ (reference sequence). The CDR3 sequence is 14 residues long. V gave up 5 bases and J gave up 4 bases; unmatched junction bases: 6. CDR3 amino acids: CASSLTGGLYGYTF. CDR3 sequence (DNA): TGTGCCAGCAGCCTAACAGGGGGACTCTATGGCTACACCTTC.

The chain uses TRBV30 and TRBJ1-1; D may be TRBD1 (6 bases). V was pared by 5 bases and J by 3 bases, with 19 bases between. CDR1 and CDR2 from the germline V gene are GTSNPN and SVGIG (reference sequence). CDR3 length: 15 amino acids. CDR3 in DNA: TGTGCCTGGGTAAGGGAAAAAAGACAGGACACTGAAGCTTTCTTT. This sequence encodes CAWVREKRQDTEAFF.

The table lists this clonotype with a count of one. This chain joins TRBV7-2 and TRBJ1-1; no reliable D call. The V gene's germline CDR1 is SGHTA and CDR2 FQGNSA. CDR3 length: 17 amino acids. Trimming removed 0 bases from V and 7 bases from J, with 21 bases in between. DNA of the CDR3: TGTGCCAGCAGCTTAGCGTATGGACTAACGGTTCACAATGAAGCTTTCTTT. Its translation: CASSLAYGLTVHNEAFF.

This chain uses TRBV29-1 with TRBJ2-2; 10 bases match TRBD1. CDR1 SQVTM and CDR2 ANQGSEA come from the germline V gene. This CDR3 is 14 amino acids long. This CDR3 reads CTLGGQGRTGELFF. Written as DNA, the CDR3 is TGCACCTTGGGGGGACAGGGGCGCACCGGGGAGCTGTTTTTT.

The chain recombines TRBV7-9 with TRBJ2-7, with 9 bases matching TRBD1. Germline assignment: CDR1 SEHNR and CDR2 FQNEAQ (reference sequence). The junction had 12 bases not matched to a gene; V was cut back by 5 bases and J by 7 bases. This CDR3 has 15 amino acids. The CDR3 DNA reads TGTGCCAGCAGCCGAAGGGACAGGGTGGGGCATGAGCAGTACTTC. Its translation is CASSRRDRVGHEQYF.

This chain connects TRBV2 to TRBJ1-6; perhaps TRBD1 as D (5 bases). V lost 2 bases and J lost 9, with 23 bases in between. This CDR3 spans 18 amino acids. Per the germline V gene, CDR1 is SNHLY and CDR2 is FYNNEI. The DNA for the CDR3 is TGTGCCAGCAGTGAAATACGGGGCGCGGACACCGGAATTTCACCCCTCCACTTT. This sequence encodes CASSEIRGADTGISPLHF.

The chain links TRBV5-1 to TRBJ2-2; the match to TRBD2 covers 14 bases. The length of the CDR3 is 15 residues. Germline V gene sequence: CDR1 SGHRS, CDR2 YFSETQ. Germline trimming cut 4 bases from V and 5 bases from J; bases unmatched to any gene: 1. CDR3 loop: CASSGLAGGTGELFF. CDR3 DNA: TGCGCCAGCAGCGGACTAGCGGGAGGAACCGGGGAGCTGTTTTTT.

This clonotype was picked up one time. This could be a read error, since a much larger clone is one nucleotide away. Here the CDR3 reads CAISDGLAVYEQYF. DNA for the CDR3: TGTGCCATCAGTGACGGACTAGCAGTTTACGAGCAGTACTTC. This chain uses TRBV10-3 with TRBJ2-7; 8 bases agree with TRBD2. The CDR3 totals 14 residues. V dropped 3 bases and J dropped 4; count of bases not matched to a gene: 5. CDR1 is ENHRY and CDR2 is SYGVKD in the germline V gene.